This TCR beta chain appears in the sequencing data of a study of blood T cell repertoires in COVID-19. Some clones are missing from TCRdb's copy, which holds only in-frame ones; the method was immunoSEQ multiplex PCR. The sample has about 220,000 clones, roughly 90% seen once. This CDR3 region has 16 residues. V lost 2 bases, J lost 0 bases, and 13 bases lay in between. Germline values: CDR1 MGHRA, CDR2 YSYEKL. Sequencing was done on a sample of PBMCs or T cells enriched from blood (not recorded which). The receptor comes from a woman between 40 and 55 years old with acute COVID-19. This chain links TRBV4-1 with TRBJ1-2; the D is unclear. CDR3 protein: CASSQSPAAPNYGYTF. The CDR3 bases are TGCGCCAGCAGCCAATCCCCCGCAGCGCCTAACTATGGCTACACCTTC.